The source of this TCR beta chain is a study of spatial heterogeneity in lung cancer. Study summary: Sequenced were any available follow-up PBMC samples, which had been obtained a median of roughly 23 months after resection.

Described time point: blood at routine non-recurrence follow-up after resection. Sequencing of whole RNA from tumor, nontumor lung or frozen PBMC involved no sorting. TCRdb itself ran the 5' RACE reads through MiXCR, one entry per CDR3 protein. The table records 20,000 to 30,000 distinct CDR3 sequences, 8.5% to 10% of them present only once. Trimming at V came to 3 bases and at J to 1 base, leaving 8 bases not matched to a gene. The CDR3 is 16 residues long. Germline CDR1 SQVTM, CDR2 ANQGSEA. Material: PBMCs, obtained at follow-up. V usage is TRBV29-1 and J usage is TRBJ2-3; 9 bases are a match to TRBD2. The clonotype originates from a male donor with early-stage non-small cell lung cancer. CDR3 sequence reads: CSVEGGGASRTDTQYF. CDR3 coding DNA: TGCAGCGTTGAGGGCGGGGGGGCCAGTCGCACAGATACGCAGTATTTT.